These T cell receptor beta chains were read from a single sample in a study of CD8 T cells in ankylosing spondylitis. TCRdb re-analysed the 5' RACE reads in MiXCR, keeping a single row per CDR3 protein. The sample carries about 230,000 distinct CDR3 sequences, approximately 8.4% recorded once. Sequencing input: blood, either unsorted or a sorted T cell fraction (not recorded which). The source is a female donor with ankylosing spondylitis or in good health (not recorded which). CDR3s include the opening cysteine and the closing phenylalanine or tryptophan. A D gene is named only where the DNA matches it firmly. For some rows the clone size is stated as once, few or many, or as a class when expanded; others skip it.

j_call,clone_size,v_call,d_call,cdr3_nt,cdr3_aa
TRBJ2-5,many,TRBV7-2,-,TGTGCCAGCAGCCCGGGCCGGAGGCGGTACTTC,CASSPGRRRYF
TRBJ2-5,many,TRBV7-9,-,TGTGCCAGCACTTCAGGGGAACTAGCCAAAGAGACCCAGTACTTC,CASTSGELAKETQYF
TRBJ1-1,many,TRBV6-5,-,TGTGCCAGCAGTTACTACCCCTCTCCGGCCGCCTCAGAAGCTTTCTTT,CASSYYPSPAASEAFF
TRBJ2-5,many,TRBV20-1,-,TGCAGTTACAGGTCCCAAGGGACCCAGTACTTC,CSYRSQGTQYF
TRBJ2-3,many,TRBV10-3,TRBD2,TGTGCCAGTCGACTAGCGGGGCTCACAGATACGCAGTATTTT,CASRLAGLTDTQYF
TRBJ2-3,-,TRBV6-5,-,TGTGCCAGCAGTTACTCGTCAGGTTTCACAGATACGCAGTATTTT,CASSYSSGFTDTQYF
TRBJ1-2,-,TRBV29-1,TRBD1,TGCAGCGTTGAAATCGGAATGACAGGGGGCGGCTACACCTTC,CSVEIGMTGGGYTF
TRBJ2-1,few,TRBV11-3,-,TGTGCCAGCAGCTTTGGGAGGGGGGAGCAGTTCTTC,CASSFGRGEQFF
TRBJ1-5,many,TRBV20-1,-,TGCAGTGCTAGCCTCCGGGCGGGGGATCAGCCCCAGCATTTT,CSASLRAGDQPQHF
TRBJ2-2,many,TRBV29-1,-,TGCAGCGCCCTGGGGTATTCCGGGGAGCTGTTTTTT,CSALGYSGELFF
TRBJ1-1,many,TRBV5-1,-,TGCGCCAGCAGCCTTGAGGGGCGTCAGGCCAACACTGAAGCTTTCTTT,CASSLEGRQANTEAFF
TRBJ1-4,few,TRBV7-2,-,TGTGCCAGCAGCCCAACAGGCGCAACTAATGAAAAACTGTTTTTT,CASSPTGATNEKLFF
TRBJ2-1,many,TRBV10-3,-,TGTGCCATCAGTTTTGGGGGCGCGGAGCAGTTCTTC,CAISFGGAEQFF
TRBJ2-1,-,TRBV5-6,TRBD1,TGTGCCAGCAGCTTTTGGACAGGGGGTTACAATGAGCAGTTCTTC,CASSFWTGGYNEQFF
TRBJ2-7,many,TRBV20-1,TRBD2,TGCAGTGCAGACTCGACTAGCGGGAACGAGCAGTACTTC,CSADSTSGNEQYF
TRBJ2-4,many,TRBV20-1,-,TGCAGTGCTAAAGGGGGGAGGGGGTTTGCCAAAAACATTCAGTACTTC,CSAKGGRGFAKNIQYF
TRBJ1-3,many,TRBV5-1,-,TGCGCCAGCAGCCCTGACATTGACTCTGGAAACACCATATATTTT,CASSPDIDSGNTIYF
TRBJ2-7,many,TRBV18,TRBD1,TGTGCCAGCTCACCCGGGACAGGGGTCCACGAGCAGTACTTC,CASSPGTGVHEQYF
TRBJ1-2,many,TRBV5-1,TRBD1,TGCGCCAGCAGCTTGGGGTCCGGGACAGCTAACTATGGCTACACCTTC,CASSLGSGTANYGYTF
TRBJ2-5,many,TRBV20-1,TRBD2,TGCAGTGCCGGGACTAGCGGGGAGACCCAGTACTTC,CSAGTSGETQYF
TRBJ2-5,many,TRBV28,TRBD2,TGTGCCAGCAGTTTCGGACTAGCGGGAGATGTGGAGACCCAGTACTTC,CASSFGLAGDVETQYF
TRBJ2-1,many,TRBV30,TRBD2,TGTGCCTGGAGCTCGGGGGGCAATGAGCAGTTCTTC,CAWSSGGNEQFF
TRBJ2-5,-,TRBV6-2/TRBV6-3,-,TGTGCCAGCAGTTACTCAGCGACCCAGTACTTC,CASSYSATQYF
TRBJ2-1,-,TRBV11-2,TRBD2,TGTGCCAGCAGCTTAGTTCCTAGCGGGAGACACTACAATGAGCAGTTCTTC,CASSLVPSGRHYNEQFF
TRBJ2-2,many,TRBV12-3/TRBV12-4,-,TGTGCCAGCACCCGAGGGCCTGCCGCCGACACCGGGGAGCTGTTTTTT,CASTRGPAADTGELFF
TRBJ2-4,-,TRBV12-3/TRBV12-4,-,TGTGCCAGCAGTTTAACAAGAGCCAAAAACATTCAGTACTTC,CASSLTRAKNIQYF